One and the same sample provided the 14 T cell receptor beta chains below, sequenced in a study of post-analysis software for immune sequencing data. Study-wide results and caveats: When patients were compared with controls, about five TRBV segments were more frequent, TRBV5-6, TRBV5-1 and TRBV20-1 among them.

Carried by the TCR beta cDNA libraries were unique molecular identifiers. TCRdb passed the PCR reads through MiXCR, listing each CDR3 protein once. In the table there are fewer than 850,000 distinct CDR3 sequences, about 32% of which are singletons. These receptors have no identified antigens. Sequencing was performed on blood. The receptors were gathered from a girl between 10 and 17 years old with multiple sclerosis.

The DNA of the CDR3 is TGTGCCAGCAAACGCGGAGGGGCACACTCCTACGAGCAGTACTTC. Protein sequence: CASKRGGAHSYEQYF. The V gene is TRBV6-2 or TRBV6-3, the J gene TRBJ2-7; D might be TRBD2 (6 bases). Germline V gives CDR1 MNHEY, CDR2 SVGEGT. The CDR3 spans 15 residues. V was cut by 7 bases and J by 0 bases, with 16 bases left in between.

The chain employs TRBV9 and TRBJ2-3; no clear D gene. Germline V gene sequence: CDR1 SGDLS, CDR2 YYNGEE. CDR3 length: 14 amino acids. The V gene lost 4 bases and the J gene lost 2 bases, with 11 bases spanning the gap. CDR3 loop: CASSPPTATDTQYF. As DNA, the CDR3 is TGTGCCAGCAGCCCCCCGACTGCCACAGATACGCAGTATTTT.

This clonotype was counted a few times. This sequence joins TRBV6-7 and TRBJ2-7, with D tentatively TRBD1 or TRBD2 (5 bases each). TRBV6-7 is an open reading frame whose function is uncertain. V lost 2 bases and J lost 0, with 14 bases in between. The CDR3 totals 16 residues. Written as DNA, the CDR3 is TGTGCCAGCAGTTACGGCAAAGGGGACGGCTCCTACGAGCAGTACTTC. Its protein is CASSYGKGDGSYEQYF.

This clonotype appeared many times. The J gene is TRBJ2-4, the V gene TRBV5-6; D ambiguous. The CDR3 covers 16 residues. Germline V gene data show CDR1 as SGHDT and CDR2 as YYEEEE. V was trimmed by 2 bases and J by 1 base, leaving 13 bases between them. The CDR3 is CASSLVGRQAKNIQYF. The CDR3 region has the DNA TGTGCCAGCAGCTTAGTTGGACGGCAGGCCAAAAACATTCAGTACTTC.

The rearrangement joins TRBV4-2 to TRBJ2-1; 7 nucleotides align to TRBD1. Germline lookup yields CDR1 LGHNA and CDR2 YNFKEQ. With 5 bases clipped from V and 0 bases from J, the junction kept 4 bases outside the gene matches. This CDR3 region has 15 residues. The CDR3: CASSATGDSYNEQFF. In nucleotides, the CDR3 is TGTGCCAGCAGCGCAACAGGGGACTCCTACAATGAGCAGTTCTTC.

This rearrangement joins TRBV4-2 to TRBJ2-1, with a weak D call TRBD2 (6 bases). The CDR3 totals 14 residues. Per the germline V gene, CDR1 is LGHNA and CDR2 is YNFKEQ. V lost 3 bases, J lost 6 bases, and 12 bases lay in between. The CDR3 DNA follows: TGTGCCAGCAGCCACGCGGGGACTTTCAATGAGCAGTTCTTC. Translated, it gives CASSHAGTFNEQFF.

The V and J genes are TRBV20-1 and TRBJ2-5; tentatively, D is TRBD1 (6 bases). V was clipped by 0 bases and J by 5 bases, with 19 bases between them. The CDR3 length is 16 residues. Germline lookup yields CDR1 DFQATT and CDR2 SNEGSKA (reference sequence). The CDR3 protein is CSARDPGHPFGETQYF. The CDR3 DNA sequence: TGCAGTGCTAGAGATCCGGGACACCCCTTCGGGGAGACCCAGTACTTC.

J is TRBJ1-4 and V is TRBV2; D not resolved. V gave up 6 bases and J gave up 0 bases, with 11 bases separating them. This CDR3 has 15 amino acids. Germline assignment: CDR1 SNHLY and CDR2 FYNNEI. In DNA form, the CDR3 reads TGTGCCAGCAGGCTTTACATCGCAACTAATGAAAAACTGTTTTTT. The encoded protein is CASRLYIATNEKLFF.

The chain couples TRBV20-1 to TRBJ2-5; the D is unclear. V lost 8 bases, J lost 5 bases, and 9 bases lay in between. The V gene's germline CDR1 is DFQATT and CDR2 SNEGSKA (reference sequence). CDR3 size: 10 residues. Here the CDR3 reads CSTNDETQYF. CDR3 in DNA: TGCAGTACTAATGATGAGACCCAGTACTTC.

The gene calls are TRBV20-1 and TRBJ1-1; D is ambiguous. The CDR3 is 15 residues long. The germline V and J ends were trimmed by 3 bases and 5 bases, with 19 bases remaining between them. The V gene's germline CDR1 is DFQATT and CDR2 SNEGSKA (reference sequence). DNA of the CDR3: TGCAGTGCTAGTGTCGACCGGGTCATAAATACTGAAGCTTTCTTT. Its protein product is CSASVDRVINTEAFF.

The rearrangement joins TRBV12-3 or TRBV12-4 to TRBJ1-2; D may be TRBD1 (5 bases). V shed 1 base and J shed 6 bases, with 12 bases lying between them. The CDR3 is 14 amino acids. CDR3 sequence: CASSLGRGFHGYTF. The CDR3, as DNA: TGTGCCAGCAGTTTAGGGCGGGGGTTTCATGGCTACACCTTC.

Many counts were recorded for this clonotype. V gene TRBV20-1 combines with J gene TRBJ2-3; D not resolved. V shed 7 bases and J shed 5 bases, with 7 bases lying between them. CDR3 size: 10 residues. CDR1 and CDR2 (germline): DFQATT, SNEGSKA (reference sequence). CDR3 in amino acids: CSVGLDTQYF. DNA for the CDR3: TGCAGTGTGGGTTTAGATACGCAGTATTTT.

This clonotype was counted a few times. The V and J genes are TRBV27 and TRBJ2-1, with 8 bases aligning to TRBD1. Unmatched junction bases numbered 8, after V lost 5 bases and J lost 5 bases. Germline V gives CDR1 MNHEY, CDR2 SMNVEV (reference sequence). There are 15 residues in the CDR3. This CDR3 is CASSQKTGGNNEQFF. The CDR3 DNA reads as TGTGCCAGCAGTCAGAAAACAGGGGGGAACAATGAGCAGTTCTTC.

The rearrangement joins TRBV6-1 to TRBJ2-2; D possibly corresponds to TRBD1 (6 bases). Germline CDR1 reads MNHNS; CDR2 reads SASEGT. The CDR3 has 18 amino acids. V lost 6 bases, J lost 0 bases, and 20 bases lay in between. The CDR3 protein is CASSSPGVLRANTGELFF. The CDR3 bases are TGTGCCAGCAGCTCCCCAGGGGTCTTGCGGGCGAACACCGGGGAGCTGTTTTTT.